The sequence of this T cell receptor (beta chain) was determined in a study of CD8 T cells in Susac syndrome. Germline values: CDR1 SQVTM, CDR2 ANQGSEA. The length of the CDR3 is 14 residues. V was shortened by 1 base and J by 3 bases, with 9 bases between the two germline ends. After extraction with the RNeasy kit, roughly 0.5 to 1 ug of the RNA was reverse transcribed using random hexamers. Amplification of TCR beta CDR3 across 54 Vbeta and 13 Jbeta was performed with immunoSEQ multiplex PCR. TCRdb independently ran MiXCR on the immunoSEQ multiplex PCR reads; one entry per CDR3 protein. The sample has about 140,000 distinct CDR3 sequences; roughly 94% are singletons. Sequencing targeted TCR beta in T cells from blood (CD8+ and CD4+).

Sequenced sample: CD4+ T cells from PBMCs. This rearrangement joins TRBV29-1 to TRBJ1-4; D is possibly TRBD1 (5 bases). This clonotype was obtained from a human donor in good health. CDR3 protein: CSVEGTGPNEKLFF. CDR3 nucleotides: TGCAGCGTTGAAGGTACAGGCCCTAATGAAAAACTGTTTTTT.